A single sample gave rise to the 27 T cell receptor beta chains below, sequenced in a study of T cells after somatic rescue of genetic block. Generated by immunoSEQ multiplex PCR, the TCRdb table keeps only in-frame clones and is missing some. This table has tens of thousands of clones, approximately 91% appearing once. Sequencing was done on a sample of peripheral blood mononuclear cells (PBMCs). Every receptor here comes from a man aged 25-45 years.

This chain uses TRBV6-6 with TRBJ1-5; D perhaps matches TRBD1 (5 bases). CDR1 MNHNY and CDR2 SVGAGI come from the germline V gene (reference sequence). Trimming stripped 7 bases from V and 4 bases from J, with 17 bases between. This CDR3 spans 15 amino acids. CDR3 DNA sequence: TGTGCCAGCATCTACGAAGGGGCGTTTAATCAGCCCCAGCATTTT. It specifies CASIYEGAFNQPQHF.

This clone has just one count. This chain joins TRBV7-2 and TRBJ1-1; tentatively, D is TRBD1 (5 bases). The CDR3 spans 15 residues. With 1 base removed from V and 0 bases from J, the gap between germline ends came to 9 bases. Germline CDR1 and CDR2: SGHTA and FQGNSA. In DNA, the CDR3 is TGTGCCAGCAGCTTAGATAGGGGCATGAACACTGAAGCTTTCTTT. It specifies CASSLDRGMNTEAFF.

The V call is TRBV30, the J call TRBJ2-2; D is uncertain. Trimming stripped 2 bases from V and 5 bases from J, with 12 bases between. CDR1 and CDR2 from the germline V gene are GTSNPN and SVGIG (reference sequence). The CDR3 sequence is 14 residues long. The CDR3 is CAWSYGHGTGELFF. CDR3 bases: TGTGCCTGGAGTTATGGCCATGGGACCGGGGAGCTGTTTTTT.

A single count supports this clone. The gene calls are TRBV7-8 and TRBJ2-5; 9 bases align to TRBD2. Germline CDR1 and CDR2: SGHVS and FQNEAQ. V was pared by 1 base and J by 5 bases, with 8 bases of the junction left unmatched. The CDR3 is made up of 16 amino acids. This CDR3 is CASSLVIAGEGETQYF. In DNA, the CDR3 is TGTGCCAGCAGCTTAGTTATAGCGGGAGAGGGGGAGACCCAGTACTTC.

The V gene is TRBV9, the J gene TRBJ1-1, with D uncertain. The CDR3 is made up of 17 amino acids. The V end lost 3 bases, the J end lost 1 base, and 19 bases lay between the germline ends. Germline CDR1 and CDR2: SGDLS and YYNGEE. The CDR3 DNA reads TGTGCCAGCAGCGGCGTGGCGGTTTTTAGAGGGAACACTGAAGCTTTCTTT. It specifies CASSGVAVFRGNTEAFF.

The chain couples TRBV28 to TRBJ2-1, with 9 bases matching TRBD2. CDR1 and CDR2 (germline): MDHEN, SYDVKM. The CDR3 totals 16 residues. V lost 10 bases and J lost 4; bases outside the gene matches: 14. Written as DNA, the CDR3 is TGTGCCACCTCCGGGTATATAGCGGGGGTTTACAATGAGCAGTTCTTC. Its protein product is CATSGYIAGVYNEQFF.

This clone was detected only once. The chain couples TRBV5-6 to TRBJ1-3; TRBD1 matches 9 bases. J lost 7 bases, V lost 3 bases, and 11 bases had no gene match. The germline gives CDR1 SGHDT, CDR2 YYEEEE. CDR3 size: 16 residues. The CDR3 DNA sequence: TGTGCCAGCAGCTCTATGAACAGGGGGCTACGGAACACCATATATTTT. Protein sequence: CASSSMNRGLRNTIYF.

CDR3 sequence: CASSPRDIFLTNEKLFF. The CDR3 coding sequence is TGCGCCAGCAGCCCCCGGGACATATTTCTGACTAATGAAAAACTGTTTTTT. The chain has TRBV5-1 and TRBJ1-4; maybe TRBD1 (6 bases). CDR3 length: 17 amino acids. The V end was cut by 4 bases, the J end by 2 bases, with 18 bases between. Germline values: CDR1 SGHRS, CDR2 YFSETQ.

J is TRBJ2-7 and V is TRBV7-2, with no clear D. Trimming took 1 base from V and 2 from J, leaving 3 bases between them. CDR3 length: 12 amino acids. Germline lookup yields CDR1 SGHTA and CDR2 FQGNSA. CDR3 sequence: CASSLGTYEQYF. CDR3 sequence (DNA): TGTGCCAGCAGCTTAGGGACCTACGAGCAGTACTTC.

The gene calls are TRBV30 and TRBJ2-1, with 12 bases fitting TRBD2. This CDR3 contains 19 residues. Losses at the gene ends were 1 base for V and 0 bases for J; bases not matched to a gene: 10. Germline values: CDR1 GTSNPN, CDR2 SVGIG (reference sequence). The CDR3 is CAWSARLAGGKSSYNEQFF. CDR3 nucleotide sequence: TGTGCCTGGAGTGCAAGGCTAGCGGGGGGGAAAAGCTCCTACAATGAGCAGTTCTTC.

The CDR3 DNA reads as TGTGCCAGCAGCTTAGAGGCAGCCGAGAATCAGCCCCAGCATTTT. Translating gives CASSLEAAENQPQHF. The chain employs TRBV11-2 and TRBJ1-5, with D uncertain. This CDR3 region has 15 residues. V was pared by 0 bases and J by 4 bases, with 10 bases between. The V gene's germline CDR1 is SGHAT and CDR2 FQNNGV.

This clone came up a few times. V and J are TRBV7-9 and TRBJ2-1, with 9 positions matching TRBD1. Germline V gene sequence: CDR1 SEHNR, CDR2 FQNEAQ (reference sequence). The CDR3 length is 15 residues. V was pared by 1 base and J by 8 bases, with 6 bases of the junction left unmatched. DNA for the CDR3: TGTGCCAGCAGCTTAGTGGGGACAGGGTTTTATGAGCAGTTCTTC. Translated, it gives CASSLVGTGFYEQFF.

The chain uses TRBV9 and TRBJ2-5; 9 bases align to TRBD1. Trimming took 3 bases from V and 1 from J; bases not matched to a gene: 4. Germline CDR1 and CDR2: SGDLS and YYNGEE. The CDR3 has 15 amino acids. The CDR3 coding sequence is TGTGCCAGCAGCGACCGGGACAGGGTCCAAGAGACCCAGTACTTC. This translates into CASSDRDRVQETQYF.

This sequence joins TRBV5-6 and TRBJ1-1; D gene uncertain. Trimming pared 5 bases from V and 1 base from J, leaving 9 bases between. The CDR3 has 13 amino acids. CDR1 and CDR2 from the germline V gene are SGHDT and YYEEEE. CDR3 region: CASRVGGNTEAFF. CDR3 in DNA: TGTGCCAGCAGGGTGGGCGGGAACACTGAAGCTTTCTTT.

This chain joins TRBV2 and TRBJ2-3; possibly TRBD2 for D (5 bases). V lost 3 bases to trimming and J lost 2 bases, with 12 bases between them. Per the germline V gene, CDR1 is SNHLY and CDR2 is FYNNEI. This CDR3 is 15 amino acids long. CDR3 bases: TGTGCCAGCAGTGAGCCGGGAACGTTCACAGATACGCAGTATTTT. It translates to CASSEPGTFTDTQYF.

V gene TRBV15 combines with J gene TRBJ2-7; the match to TRBD1 covers 7 bases. This CDR3 region has 15 residues. Germline CDR1 and CDR2: LNHNV and YYDKDF (reference sequence). V was clipped by 3 bases and J by 3 bases; unmatched bases: 8. The CDR3 coding sequence is TGTGCCACCAGCAGTCGCCTCCAGGGGGACTACGAGCAGTACTTC. This sequence encodes CATSSRLQGDYEQYF.

This rearrangement joins TRBV4-1 to TRBJ2-1; 9 bases line up with TRBD2. V shed 0 bases and J 8 bases; nucleotides not matched to a gene: 11. Germline V CDR1 and CDR2: MGHRA, YSYEKL. The CDR3 extends over 17 amino acids. The DNA of the CDR3 is TGCGCCAGCAGCCAAGATCCCCTAGCGGGGTCAGGGGATGAGCAGTTCTTC. It yields the protein CASSQDPLAGSGDEQFF.

V gene TRBV2 combines with J gene TRBJ2-4, with TRBD1 identical over 11 bases. The J segment lost 8 bases and the V segment lost 6 bases, leaving 0 bases of the junction unmatched. The CDR3 is made up of 12 amino acids. The germline V gene encodes CDR1 SNHLY and CDR2 FYNNEI. CDR3 DNA sequence: TGTGCCAGCAGGGGACAGGGGGACATTCAGTACTTC. This gives the protein CASRGQGDIQYF.

The chain is built from TRBV27 and TRBJ2-1; TRBD1 matches 7 bases. V was clipped by 3 bases and J by 1 base; unmatched bases: 0. The CDR3 consists of 14 residues. From germline, CDR1 is MNHEY and CDR2 SMNVEV (reference sequence). CDR3 in amino acids: CASSLTGSYNEQFF. As DNA, the CDR3 is TGTGCCAGCAGTTTGACAGGGTCCTACAATGAGCAGTTCTTC.

V and J are TRBV4-2 and TRBJ1-4; no clear D. The CDR3 totals 15 residues. Trimming shortened V by 1 base and J by 0 bases, and 6 bases separated the two germline ends. The germline CDR1 and CDR2 sequences are LGHNA and YNFKEQ. The CDR3 region is CASSQVKATNEKLFF. The CDR3, as DNA: TGTGCCAGCAGCCAAGTAAAGGCAACTAATGAAAAACTGTTTTTT.

This clone has only a few counts. The chain employs TRBV30 and TRBJ1-1; the D is unclear. The ends were cut back, 2 bases at V and 4 bases at J, with 11 bases in the middle. Germline CDR1 GTSNPN, CDR2 SVGIG (reference sequence). CDR3 length: 13 residues. The CDR3 reads CAWSFRLGTEAFF. CDR3 coding DNA: TGTGCCTGGAGTTTCCGGTTAGGCACTGAAGCTTTCTTT.

V gene TRBV30 combines with J gene TRBJ2-1; TRBD1 aligns across 9 bases. After removal of 7 bases from V and 9 bases from J, the junction contained 13 bases not matched to a gene. The CDR3 has 14 residues. CDR1 and CDR2 from the germline V gene are GTSNPN and SVGIG (reference sequence). The CDR3 protein is CASSGTGSWGEQFF. The CDR3 nucleotides are TGTGCCTCATCCGGGACAGGGAGTTGGGGTGAGCAGTTCTTC.

This clone was seen just once. The V call is TRBV5-5, the J call TRBJ2-7; D possibly corresponds to TRBD2 (5 bases). The CDR3 covers 14 residues. Per the germline V gene, CDR1 is SGHKS and CDR2 is YYEKEE (reference sequence). Trimming removed 0 bases at V and 3 bases at J, with 10 bases between. The CDR3 DNA is TGTGCCAGCAGCTTGGCGGGGTCAGGCTACGAGCAGTACTTC. It yields the protein CASSLAGSGYEQYF. Full variable domain (missing parts from reference TRBV5-5 and TRBJ2-7): DAGVTQSPTHLIKTRGQQVTLRCSPISGHKSVSWYQQVLGQGPQFIFQYYEKEERGRGNFPDRFSARQFPNYSSELNVNALLLGDSALYLCASSLAGSGYEQYFGPGTRLTVT.

The rearrangement links TRBV11-2 to TRBJ2-2; 7 nucleotides align to TRBD2. V dropped 4 bases and J dropped 4; count of bases not matched to a gene: 9. Germline V gene lookup returns CDR1 SGHAT and CDR2 FQNNGV. The CDR3 is made up of 16 amino acids. CDR3 amino acids: CASSSQGGTATGELFF. The CDR3 nucleotides read TGTGCCAGCAGCTCTCAGGGAGGGACCGCCACCGGGGAGCTGTTTTTT. Filled out from reference TRBV11-2 and TRBJ2-2, the complete variable domain reads EAGVAQSPRYKIIEKRQSVAFWCNPISGHATLYWYQQILGQGPKLLIQFQNNGVVDDSQLPKDRFSAERLKGVDSTLKIQPAKLEDSAVYLCASSSQGGTATGELFFGEGSRLTVL.

This chain joins TRBV27 and TRBJ2-7, with 8 bases that match TRBD2. Trimming at V came to 7 bases and at J to 7 bases, leaving 15 bases not matched to a gene. Germline CDR1 and CDR2: MNHEY and SMNVEV (reference sequence). The CDR3 has 15 residues. The CDR3 coding sequence is TGTGCCAGCATGGGGGCGGGGGGCTTCTCCTTGGAGCAGTACTTC. As protein: CASMGAGGFSLEQYF.

The table lists this clone with a count of one. The V call is TRBV5-6, the J call TRBJ1-6, with D tentatively TRBD1 (6 bases). This CDR3 has 15 residues. Looked up from germline, CDR1 is SGHDT and CDR2 is YYEEEE. V lost 1 base and J 9 bases, leaving 14 bases between the germline ends. In DNA form, the CDR3 reads TGTGCCAGCAGCTTGTGGGGGCAGGGAATTTCACCCCTCCACTTT. As protein: CASSLWGQGISPLHF.

The chain recombines TRBV5-1 with TRBJ2-6; 9 bases agree with TRBD1. The V segment lost 3 bases and the J segment 9 bases; nucleotides outside the gene matches: 4. The CDR3 extends over 14 amino acids. Germline CDR1 is SGHRS and CDR2 is YFSETQ. CDR3 amino acids: CASSSGQGGNVLTF. The CDR3, as DNA: TGCGCCAGCAGCTCGGGACAGGGAGGCAACGTCCTGACTTTC.